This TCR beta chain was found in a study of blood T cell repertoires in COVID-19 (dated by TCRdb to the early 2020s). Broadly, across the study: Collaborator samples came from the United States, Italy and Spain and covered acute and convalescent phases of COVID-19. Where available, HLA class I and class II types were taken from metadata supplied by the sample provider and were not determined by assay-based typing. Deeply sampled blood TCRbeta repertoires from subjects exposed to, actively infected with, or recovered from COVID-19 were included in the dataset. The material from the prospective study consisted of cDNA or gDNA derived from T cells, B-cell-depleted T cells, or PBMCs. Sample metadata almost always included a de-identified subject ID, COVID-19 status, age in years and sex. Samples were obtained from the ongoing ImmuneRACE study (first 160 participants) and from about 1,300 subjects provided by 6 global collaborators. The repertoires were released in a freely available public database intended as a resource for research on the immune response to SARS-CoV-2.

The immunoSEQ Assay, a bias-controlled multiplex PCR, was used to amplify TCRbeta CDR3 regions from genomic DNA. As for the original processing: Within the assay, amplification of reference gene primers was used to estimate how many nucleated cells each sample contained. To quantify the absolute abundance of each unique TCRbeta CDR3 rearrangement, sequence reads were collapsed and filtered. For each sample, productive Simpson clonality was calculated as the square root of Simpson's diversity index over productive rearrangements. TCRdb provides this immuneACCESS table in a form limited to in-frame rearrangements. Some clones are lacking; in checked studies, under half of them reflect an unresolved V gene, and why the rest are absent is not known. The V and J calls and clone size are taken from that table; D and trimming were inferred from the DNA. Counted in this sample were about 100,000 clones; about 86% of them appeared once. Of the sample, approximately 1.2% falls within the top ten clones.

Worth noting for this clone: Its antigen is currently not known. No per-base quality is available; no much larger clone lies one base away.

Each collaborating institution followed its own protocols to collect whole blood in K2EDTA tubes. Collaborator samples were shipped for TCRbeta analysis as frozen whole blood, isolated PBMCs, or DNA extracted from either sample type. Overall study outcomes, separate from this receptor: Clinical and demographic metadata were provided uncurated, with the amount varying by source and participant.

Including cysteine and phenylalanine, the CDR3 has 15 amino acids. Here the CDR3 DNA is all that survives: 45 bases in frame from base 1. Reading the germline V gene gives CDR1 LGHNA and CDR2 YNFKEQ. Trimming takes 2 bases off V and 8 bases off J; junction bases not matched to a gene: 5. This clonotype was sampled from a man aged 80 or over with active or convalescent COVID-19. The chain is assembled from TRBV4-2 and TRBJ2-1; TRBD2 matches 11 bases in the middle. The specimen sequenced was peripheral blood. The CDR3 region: CASSQSTSGSYEQFF. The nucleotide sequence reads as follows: TGTGCCAGCAGCCAAAGCACTAGCGGGAGCTATGAGCAGTTCTTC.